These 2 T cell receptor beta chains originate from one sample sequenced in a study of shared clonotypes between healthy human individuals. This table comes from immunoSEQ multiplex PCR, and its TCRdb copy is limited to in-frame clones, with some not included. The sample consists of millions of clones, just over 90% of them appearing once. Sequencing was performed on naive CD4+ T cells sorted from blood. Subset reported: CD45RA+ positively selected. The source of these receptors is a man between 18 and 35 years old in good health.

This clone was seen just once. At the DNA level, this CDR3 is encoded by other sequences in the same sample as well. V and J are TRBV6-5 and TRBJ1-3, with TRBD1 matching 9 bases. This CDR3 spans 13 amino acids. V shed 8 bases and J 4 bases; nucleotides not matched to a gene: 3. Germline V gene sequence: CDR1 MNHEY, CDR2 SVGAGI. CDR3 DNA: TGTGCCAGCCGGGACAGGGCAGGAAACACCATATATTTT. Its translation is CASRDRAGNTIYF.

The gene calls are TRBV5-6 and TRBJ2-7; D may correspond to TRBD1 or TRBD2 (5 bases each). Trimming removed 2 bases at V and 6 bases at J, with 15 bases between. CDR1 is SGHDT and CDR2 is YYEEEE in the germline V gene. The CDR3 runs to 14 residues. Written as DNA, the CDR3 is TGTGCCAGCAGCTTAGGGACCTTCCTGGCCGAGCAGTACTTC. This sequence encodes CASSLGTFLAEQYF.